Listed below are T cell receptor beta chains from one sample, sequenced in a study of metastatic and nonmetastatic thyroid tumors. With MiXCR, TCRdb called clones anew from the PCR reads. The sample has approximately 28,000 clones, roughly 19% seen once. The sample consisted of blood. These receptors all come from a female donor with papillary thyroid cancer or a benign thyroid nodule (not recorded which). Some clones in this sample may be carry-over from other donors' samples. Both conserved end residues are part of each CDR3. The D gene is left open where the match is weak. Clone size is stated in some rows and not others, as once, few, many or a class when expanded.

J | D | size | V | CDR3 | DNA
TRBJ2-3 | TRBD2 | few | TRBV11-2 | CASSPRSGGGDTQYF | TGTGCCAGCAGCCCCCGCTCGGGGGGAGGAGATACGCAGTATTTT
TRBJ2-7 | - | - | TRBV7-9 | CASSREGGHNEQYF | TGTGCCAGCAGCCGAGAGGGGGGGCACAACGAGCAGTACTTC
TRBJ2-7 | TRBD1 | - | TRBV6-5 | CASSYSNGTAKYEQYF | TGTGCCAGCAGTTACTCCAATGGGACAGCAAAGTACGAGCAGTACTTC
TRBJ1-5 | - | many | TRBV6-2/TRBV6-3 | CASSPGVAQPQHF | TGTGCCAGCAGCCCCGGGGTTGCCCAGCCCCAGCATTTT
TRBJ1-4 | TRBD1 | few | TRBV5-4 | CASSQDRAREEKLFF | TGTGCCAGCAGCCAGGACAGGGCCAGGGAAGAAAAACTGTTTTTT
TRBJ1-3 | TRBD1 | medium-sized | TRBV20-1 | CSAPQGAGNTIYF | TGCAGTGCACCACAGGGGGCGGGAAACACCATATATTTT
TRBJ2-1 | TRBD2 | few | TRBV6-1 | CASSQTGGNEQFF | TGTGCCAGCAGTCAGACGGGGGGGAATGAGCAGTTCTTC
TRBJ1-2 | - | many | TRBV3-1 | CASSRDNGGGYTF | TGTGCCAGCAGCCGAGACAACGGCGGGGGCTACACCTTC
TRBJ1-1 | TRBD1 | - | TRBV7-2 | CASSRDRGDTEAFF | TGTGCCAGCAGCCGGGACAGGGGAGACACTGAAGCTTTCTTT
TRBJ2-1 | - | few | TRBV6-2/TRBV6-3 | CATGDSSAEINEQFF | TGTGCCACAGGGGATTCTAGCGCCGAGATCAATGAGCAGTTCTTC
TRBJ2-3 | TRBD2 | many | TRBV9 | CASSVGSGGTDTQYF | TGTGCCAGCAGCGTAGGCAGCGGGGGCACAGATACGCAGTATTTT
TRBJ1-1 | - | - | TRBV6-2/TRBV6-3 | CASSSLEDTEAFF | TGTGCCAGCAGCTCCCTCGAAGACACTGAAGCTTTCTTT
TRBJ1-3 | TRBD1 | many | TRBV10-3 | CACGRGPGNTIYF | TGTGCCTGCGGTAGGGGGCCCGGAAACACCATATATTTT
TRBJ2-7 | - | many | TRBV27 | CASGSSYEQYF | TGTGCCAGCGGGAGCTCCTACGAGCAGTACTTC
TRBJ2-7 | - | many | TRBV18 | CASSPVAAPTYEQYF | TGTGCCAGCTCCCCCGTGGCGGCCCCAACCTACGAGCAGTACTTC
TRBJ1-5 | TRBD1 | - | TRBV29-1 | CSVAGTENQPQHF | TGCAGCGTTGCCGGGACAGAGAATCAGCCCCAGCATTTT
TRBJ1-1 | - | many | TRBV20-1 | CSAVRLWDTEAFF | TGCAGTGCGGTCAGGTTGTGGGACACTGAAGCTTTCTTT
TRBJ2-7 | - | - | TRBV7-2 | CASSSSSRSSYEQYF | TGTGCCAGCAGCTCAAGTTCCCGCAGCTCCTACGAGCAGTACTTC
TRBJ1-2 | TRBD1 | - | TRBV18 | CASSPSTGALNGYTF | TGTGCCAGCTCACCATCTACAGGGGCATTGAATGGCTACACCTTC
TRBJ1-4 | - | many | TRBV7-6 | CASSQWADDEKLFF | TGTGCCAGCAGCCAGTGGGCAGACGACGAAAAACTGTTTTTT
TRBJ2-7 | - | - | TRBV7-2 | CASSLAGGDEQYF | TGTGCCAGCAGCTTAGCGGGCGGGGACGAGCAGTACTTC
TRBJ2-3 | - | - | TRBV6-1 | CASRDPGTPTDTQYF | TGTGCCAGCAGGGATCCGGGAACCCCCACAGATACGCAGTATTTT
TRBJ1-5 | - | medium-sized | TRBV6-2/TRBV6-3 | CASTPIPRGRGQPQHF | TGTGCCAGCACCCCTATCCCACGGGGGCGAGGTCAGCCCCAGCATTTT
TRBJ2-1 | - | - | TRBV5-1 | CASSLEGDSSYNEQFF | TGCGCCAGCAGCTTGGAGGGGGATAGCTCCTACAATGAGCAGTTCTTC
TRBJ2-5 | - | many | TRBV4-3 | CASSQTGRETQYF | TGCGCCAGCAGCCAGACAGGTCGAGAGACCCAGTACTTC
TRBJ1-3 | TRBD1 | - | TRBV10-3 | CAITRTGAGNTIYF | TGTGCCATCACCAGGACAGGGGCTGGAAACACCATATATTTT
TRBJ1-5 | - | many | TRBV10-3 | CAIRSENQPQHF | TGTGCCATCAGGAGCGAAAATCAGCCCCAGCATTTT
TRBJ1-1 | TRBD1 | many | TRBV5-5 | CASSFTGGPTEAFF | TGTGCCAGCAGCTTTACAGGGGGCCCCACTGAAGCTTTCTTT
TRBJ2-1 | TRBD2 | once | TRBV5-1 | CASSLIAGGGYNEQFF | TGCGCCAGCAGCCTTATAGCGGGGGGCGGCTACAATGAGCAGTTCTTC
TRBJ2-2 | - | - | TRBV19 | CASSIIRGPNTGELFF | TGTGCCAGTAGTATAATTCGCGGCCCAAACACCGGGGAGCTGTTTTTT
TRBJ2-2 | - | many | TRBV4-1 | CASSQQQVNTGELFF | TGCGCCAGCAGCCAACAACAGGTCAACACCGGGGAGCTGTTTTTT
TRBJ1-2 | - | many | TRBV20-1 | CGGRDPNYGYTF | TGCGGGGGGCGGGACCCCAACTATGGCTACACCTTC
TRBJ1-2 | TRBD1 | medium-sized | TRBV20-1 | CSARTGRPNYGYTF | TGCAGTGCTCGGACAGGGAGACCTAACTATGGCTACACCTTC
TRBJ2-7 | TRBD2 | many | TRBV11-3 | CASRRTSGGASSYEQYF | TGTGCCAGCAGAAGGACTAGCGGGGGTGCAAGCTCCTACGAGCAGTACTTC
TRBJ1-1 | - | many | TRBV7-9 | CASSLAGTEAFF | TGTGCCAGCAGCTTAGCGGGGACGGAAGCTTTCTTT
TRBJ1-5 | - | few | TRBV6-1 | CASNLEGDQPQHF | TGTGCCAGCAACCTGGAGGGGGATCAGCCCCAGCATTTT
TRBJ2-1 | - | - | TRBV3-1 | CASSRRDEQFF | TGTGCCAGCAGCCGACGGGATGAGCAGTTCTTC
TRBJ1-1 | - | many | TRBV12-3/TRBV12-4 | CASSFGRSSYF | TGTGCCAGCAGTTTCGGCAGGTCGAGTTATTTT
TRBJ2-2 | TRBD1 | many | TRBV5-1 | CASSQDRVNGELFF | TGCGCCAGCAGCCAGGACAGGGTCAACGGGGAGCTGTTTTTT
TRBJ2-3 | TRBD2 | - | TRBV7-3 | CASSPRAGAGDTQYF | TGTGCCAGCAGCCCTAGAGCGGGGGCCGGAGATACGCAGTATTTT
TRBJ1-6 | TRBD1 | few | TRBV25-1 | CASKEGGGWYNSPLHF | TGTGCCAGCAAGGAAGGAGGGGGCTGGTATAATTCACCCCTCCACTTT
TRBJ1-5 | - | many | TRBV6-2/TRBV6-3 | CASSYSRDQPQHF | TGTGCCAGCAGTTACTCGAGGGATCAGCCCCAGCATTTT
TRBJ1-2 | TRBD1 | few | TRBV28 | CASSPWTGHYGYTF | TGTGCCAGCAGTCCTTGGACAGGACACTATGGCTACACCTTC
TRBJ2-1 | - | medium-sized | TRBV27 | CASSLYHEQFF | TGTGCCAGCAGTCTCTACCATGAGCAGTTCTTC
TRBJ2-7 | TRBD2 | - | TRBV4-1 | CASSQSTPEAAGRSEQYF | TGCGCCAGCAGCCAGTCGACCCCCGAGGCAGCGGGAAGGAGCGAGCAGTACTTC
TRBJ2-7 | - | - | TRBV27 | CASSHFPGAGEQYF | TGTGCCAGCAGTCATTTTCCGGGGGCGGGGGAGCAGTACTTC
TRBJ2-3 | TRBD2 | many | TRBV20-1 | CSAGSSGGFTQYF | TGCAGTGCTGGCTCTAGCGGGGGGTTTACGCAGTATTTT
TRBJ2-1 | - | - | TRBV6-2/TRBV6-3 | CASSRGGGSAYNEQFF | TGTGCCAGCAGTCGAGGGGGAGGATCTGCTTACAATGAGCAGTTCTTC
TRBJ2-2 | - | many | TRBV27 | CASTHSMSGELFF | TGTGCCAGCACCCATTCCATGTCCGGGGAGCTGTTTTTT
TRBJ2-2 | TRBD1 | many | TRBV29-1 | CSVDRDNTGELFF | TGCAGCGTCGACAGGGACAACACCGGGGAGCTGTTTTTT
TRBJ1-5 | - | many | TRBV6-2/TRBV6-3 | CASSYSTIQEPWQPQHF | TGTGCCAGCAGTTACTCTACAATACAGGAACCCTGGCAGCCCCAGCATTTT
TRBJ2-1 | TRBD1 | - | TRBV11-2 | CASSTGTGTYNEQFF | TGTGCCAGCAGCACCGGGACAGGGACCTACAATGAGCAGTTCTTC
TRBJ1-1 | - | many | TRBV19 | CASSMQGTEAFF | TGTGCCAGTAGTATGCAGGGAACTGAAGCTTTCTTT
TRBJ2-7 | TRBD2 | - | TRBV12-3/TRBV12-4 | CASRPSGGRGEQYF | TGTGCCAGCAGGCCTTCGGGGGGGCGAGGGGAGCAGTACTTC
TRBJ2-1 | - | few | TRBV19 | CASAYYNEQFF | TGTGCCAGCGCCTATTACAATGAGCAGTTCTTC